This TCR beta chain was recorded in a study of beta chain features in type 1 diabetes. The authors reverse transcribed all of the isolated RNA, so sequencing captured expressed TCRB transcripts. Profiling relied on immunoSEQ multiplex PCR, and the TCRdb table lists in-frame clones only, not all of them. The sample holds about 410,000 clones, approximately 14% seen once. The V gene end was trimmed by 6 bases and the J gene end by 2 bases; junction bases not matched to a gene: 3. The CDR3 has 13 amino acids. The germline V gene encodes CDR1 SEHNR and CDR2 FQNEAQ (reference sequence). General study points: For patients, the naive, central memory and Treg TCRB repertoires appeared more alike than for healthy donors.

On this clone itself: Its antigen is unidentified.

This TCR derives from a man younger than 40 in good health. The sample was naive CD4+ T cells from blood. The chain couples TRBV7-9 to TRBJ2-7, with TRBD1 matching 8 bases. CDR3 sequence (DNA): TGTGCCAGCAGGGGGACAGGCACCTACGAGCAGTACGTC. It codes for CASRGTGTYEQYV.